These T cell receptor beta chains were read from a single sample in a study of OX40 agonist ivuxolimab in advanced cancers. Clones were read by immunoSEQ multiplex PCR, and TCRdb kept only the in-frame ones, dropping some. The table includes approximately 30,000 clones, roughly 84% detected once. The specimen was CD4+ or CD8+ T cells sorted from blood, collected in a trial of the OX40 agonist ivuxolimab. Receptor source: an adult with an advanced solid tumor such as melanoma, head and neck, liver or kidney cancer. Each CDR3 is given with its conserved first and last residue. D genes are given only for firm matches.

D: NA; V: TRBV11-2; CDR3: CASSLVARSETQYF
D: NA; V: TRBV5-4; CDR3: CASSLRGDVYEQYF
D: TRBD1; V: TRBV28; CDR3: CASSTRLGTDEKLFF
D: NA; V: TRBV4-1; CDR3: CASSQDRDSNQPQHF
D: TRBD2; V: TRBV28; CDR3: CASSLYAGVRNEQFF
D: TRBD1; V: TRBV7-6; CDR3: CASSSRKTGGQSDTQYF
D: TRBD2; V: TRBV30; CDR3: CAWSVSAGNYNEQFF
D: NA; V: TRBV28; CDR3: CASSEVGNQPQHF
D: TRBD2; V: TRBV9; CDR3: CASSTGGGTDTQYF
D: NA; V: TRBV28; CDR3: CASSLLRRAEAFF
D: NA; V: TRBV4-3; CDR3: CASSRDRYEAMSNYGYTF
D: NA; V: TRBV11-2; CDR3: CASSLWEGGAYEQYF
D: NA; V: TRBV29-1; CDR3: CSVDVAQSDYGYTF
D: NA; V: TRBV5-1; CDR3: CASSPRGYEQYF
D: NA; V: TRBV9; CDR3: CASSVGTRGVGGDYGYTF
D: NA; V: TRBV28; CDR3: CASSPRTASYGYTF
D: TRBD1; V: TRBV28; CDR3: CATGEDRVEEKLFF
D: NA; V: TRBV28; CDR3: CASSLVPGVGYTF
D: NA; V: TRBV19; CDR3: CASSINPQGNTEAFF
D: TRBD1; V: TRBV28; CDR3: CASSLSDRLNQPQHF
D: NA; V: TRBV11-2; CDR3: CASSPNTGELFF
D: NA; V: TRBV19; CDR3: CASNGGSTDTQYF
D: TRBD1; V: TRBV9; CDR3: CASSPEQGAYSFDYGYTF
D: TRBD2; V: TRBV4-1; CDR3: CASSQNLAASGEQYF
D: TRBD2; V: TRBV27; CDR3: CASSLLGAGSGELFF
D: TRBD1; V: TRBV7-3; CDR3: CASSPDRGYEQYF
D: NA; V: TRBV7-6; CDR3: CASSLVPGGMNTGELFF
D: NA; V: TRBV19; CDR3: CASSTPNLYNEQFF
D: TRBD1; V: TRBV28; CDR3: CASSITGGASRAFF
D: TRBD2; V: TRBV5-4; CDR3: CASSSRLAGFTDTQYF
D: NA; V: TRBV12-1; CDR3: CASSNPKDTEAFF
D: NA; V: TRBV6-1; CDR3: CASSVRDVPYNEQFF
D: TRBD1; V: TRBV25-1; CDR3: CASSTGGRGNTTYF
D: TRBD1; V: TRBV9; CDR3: CASSAETGTGGFMEAFF
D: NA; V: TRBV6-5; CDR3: CASSYYVAGEVGELFF
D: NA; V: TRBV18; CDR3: CASSPGAVDEQYF
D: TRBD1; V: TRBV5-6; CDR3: CASSPYRGDYEQYF
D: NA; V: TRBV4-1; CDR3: CASSQDLSDYTEAFF
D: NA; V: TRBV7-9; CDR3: CASSLPLDNEQFF
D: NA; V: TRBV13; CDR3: CASSFGGSEGYTF
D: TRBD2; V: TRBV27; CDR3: CASALAGGSYEQYF
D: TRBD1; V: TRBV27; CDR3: CASSFAPTGSTEAFF
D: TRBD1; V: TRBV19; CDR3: CASRLTGPHSPLHF
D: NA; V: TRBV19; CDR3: CASSIGSLGQPQHF